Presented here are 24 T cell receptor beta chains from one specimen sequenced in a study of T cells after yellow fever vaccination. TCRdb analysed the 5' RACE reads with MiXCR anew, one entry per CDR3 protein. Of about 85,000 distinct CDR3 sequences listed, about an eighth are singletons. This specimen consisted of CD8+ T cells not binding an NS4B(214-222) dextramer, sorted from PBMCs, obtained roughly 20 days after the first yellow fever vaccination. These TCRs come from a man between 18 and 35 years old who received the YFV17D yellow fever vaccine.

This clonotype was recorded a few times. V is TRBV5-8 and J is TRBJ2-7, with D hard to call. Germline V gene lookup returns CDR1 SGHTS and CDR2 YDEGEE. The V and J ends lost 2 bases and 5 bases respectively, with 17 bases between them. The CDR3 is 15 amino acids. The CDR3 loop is CASSFVGVGKNEQYV. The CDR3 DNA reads TGTGCCAGCAGCTTTGTTGGGGTGGGAAAAAACGAGCAGTACGTC.

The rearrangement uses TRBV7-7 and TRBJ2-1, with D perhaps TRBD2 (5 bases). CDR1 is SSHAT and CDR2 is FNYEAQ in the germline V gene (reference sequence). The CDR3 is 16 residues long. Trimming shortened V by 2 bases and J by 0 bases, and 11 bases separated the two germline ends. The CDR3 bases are TGTGCCAGCAGCTTAACCCTAGCTAGCTCCTACAATGAGCAGTTCTTC. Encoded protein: CASSLTLASSYNEQFF.

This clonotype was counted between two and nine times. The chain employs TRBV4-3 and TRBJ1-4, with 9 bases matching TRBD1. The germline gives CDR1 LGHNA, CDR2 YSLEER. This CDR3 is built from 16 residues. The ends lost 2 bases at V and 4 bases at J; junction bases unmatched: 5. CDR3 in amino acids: CASSQMDRGGNEKLFF. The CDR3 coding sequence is TGCGCCAGCAGCCAAATGGACAGGGGCGGTAATGAAAAACTGTTTTTT.

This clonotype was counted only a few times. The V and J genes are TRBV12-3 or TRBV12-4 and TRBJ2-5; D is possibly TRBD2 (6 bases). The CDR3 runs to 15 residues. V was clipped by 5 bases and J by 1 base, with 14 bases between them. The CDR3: CASSVLAGSQETQYF. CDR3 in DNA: TGTGCCAGCAGTGTCTTGGCGGGGAGCCAAGAGACCCAGTACTTC.

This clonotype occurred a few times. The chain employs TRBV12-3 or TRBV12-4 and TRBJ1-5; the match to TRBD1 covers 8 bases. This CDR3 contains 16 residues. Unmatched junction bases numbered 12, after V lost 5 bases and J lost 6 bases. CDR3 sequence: CASSLQGQGFSQPQHF. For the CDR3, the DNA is TGTGCCAGCAGTCTACAAGGACAGGGCTTTAGTCAGCCCCAGCATTTT.

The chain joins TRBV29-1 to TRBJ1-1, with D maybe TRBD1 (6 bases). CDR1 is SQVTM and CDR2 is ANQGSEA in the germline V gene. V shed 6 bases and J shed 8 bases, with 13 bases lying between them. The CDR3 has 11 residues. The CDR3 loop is CSVNRDLEAFF. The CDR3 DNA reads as TGCAGCGTCAACAGGGACCTGGAAGCTTTCTTT.

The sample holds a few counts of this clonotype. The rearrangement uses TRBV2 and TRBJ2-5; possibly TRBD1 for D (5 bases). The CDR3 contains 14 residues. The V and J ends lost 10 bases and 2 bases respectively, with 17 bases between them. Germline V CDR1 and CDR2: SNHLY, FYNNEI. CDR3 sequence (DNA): TGTGCCACCATGGGTAGGGGTAAGCAAGAGACCCAGTACTTC. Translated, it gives CATMGRGKQETQYF.

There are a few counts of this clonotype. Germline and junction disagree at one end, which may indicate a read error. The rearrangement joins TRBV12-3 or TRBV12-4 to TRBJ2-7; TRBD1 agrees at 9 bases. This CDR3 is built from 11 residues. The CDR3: CASSPGQGRDF. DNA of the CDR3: TGTGCCAGCAGTCCCGGACAGGGGAGGGACTTC.

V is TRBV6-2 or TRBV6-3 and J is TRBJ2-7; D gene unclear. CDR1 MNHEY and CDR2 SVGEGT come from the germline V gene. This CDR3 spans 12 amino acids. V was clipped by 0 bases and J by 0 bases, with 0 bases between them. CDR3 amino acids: CASSYSSYEQYF. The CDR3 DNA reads TGTGCCAGCAGTTACTCCTCCTACGAGCAGTACTTC.

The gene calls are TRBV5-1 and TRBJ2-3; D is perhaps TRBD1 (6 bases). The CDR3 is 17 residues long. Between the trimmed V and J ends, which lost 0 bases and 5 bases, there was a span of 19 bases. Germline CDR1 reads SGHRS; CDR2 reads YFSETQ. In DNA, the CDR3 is TGCGCCAGCAGCTTGGGGATACAGGGTATTAGAGGAGATACGCAGTATTTT. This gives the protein CASSLGIQGIRGDTQYF.

DNA for the CDR3: TGCAGTGCTTCCCCCGGACTAGCGGGGGACAATGAGCAGTTCTTC. This gives the protein CSASPGLAGDNEQFF. The V and J genes are TRBV20-1 and TRBJ2-1, with 13 nucleotides matching TRBD2. V was clipped by 5 bases and J by 5 bases; unmatched bases: 6. This CDR3 has 15 residues. Germline CDR1 DFQATT, CDR2 SNEGSKA (reference sequence).

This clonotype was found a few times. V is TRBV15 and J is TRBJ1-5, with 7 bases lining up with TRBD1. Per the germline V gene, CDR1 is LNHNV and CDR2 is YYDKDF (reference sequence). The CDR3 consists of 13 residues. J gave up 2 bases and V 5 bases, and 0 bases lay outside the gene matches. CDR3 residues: CATSGTGNQPQHF. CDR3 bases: TGTGCCACCAGCGGGACAGGCAATCAGCCCCAGCATTTT.

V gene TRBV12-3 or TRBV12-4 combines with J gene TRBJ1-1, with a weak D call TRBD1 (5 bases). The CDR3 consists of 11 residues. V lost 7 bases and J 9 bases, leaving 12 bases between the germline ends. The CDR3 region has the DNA TGTGCCAGCACCGGGACTGGACAAGCTTTCTTT. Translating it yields CASTGTGQAFF.

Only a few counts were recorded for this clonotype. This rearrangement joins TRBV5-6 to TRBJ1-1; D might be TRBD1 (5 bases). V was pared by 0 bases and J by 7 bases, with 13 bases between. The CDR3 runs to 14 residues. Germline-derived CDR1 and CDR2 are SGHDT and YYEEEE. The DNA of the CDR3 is TGTGCCAGCAGCTTGGCTTCAGGGTTCCTTGAAGCTTTCTTT. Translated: CASSLASGFLEAFF.

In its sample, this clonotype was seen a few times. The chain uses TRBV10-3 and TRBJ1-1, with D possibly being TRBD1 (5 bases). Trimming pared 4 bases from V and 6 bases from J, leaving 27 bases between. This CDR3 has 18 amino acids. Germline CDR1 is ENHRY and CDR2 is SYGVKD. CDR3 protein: CAISGNGAGFAGGAEAFF. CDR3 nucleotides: TGTGCCATCAGTGGAAATGGGGCCGGGTTCGCCGGGGGGGCTGAAGCTTTCTTT.

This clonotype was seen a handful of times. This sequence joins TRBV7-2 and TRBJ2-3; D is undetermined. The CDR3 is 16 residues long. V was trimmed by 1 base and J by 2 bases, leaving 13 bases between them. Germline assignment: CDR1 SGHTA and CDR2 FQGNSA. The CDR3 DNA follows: TGTGCCAGCAGCTTAGGGTCTCTGGCGACCACAGATACGCAGTATTTT. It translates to CASSLGSLATTDTQYF.

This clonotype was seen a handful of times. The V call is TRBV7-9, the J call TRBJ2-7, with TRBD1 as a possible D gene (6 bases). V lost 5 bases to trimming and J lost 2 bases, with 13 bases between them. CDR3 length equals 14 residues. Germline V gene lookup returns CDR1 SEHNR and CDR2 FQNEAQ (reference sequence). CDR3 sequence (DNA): TGTGCCAGCAGCCTGGGGACAACCCCCTACGAGCAGTACTTC. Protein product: CASSLGTTPYEQYF.

The CDR3 spells CASRDRVEYEQYF. In DNA, the CDR3 is TGTGCCAGCAGGGACAGGGTGGAGTACGAGCAGTACTTC. The chain uses TRBV12-3 or TRBV12-4 and TRBJ2-7; TRBD1 matches at 8 bases. The CDR3 loop spans 13 amino acids. V lost 6 bases and J lost 4; bases outside the gene matches: 5.

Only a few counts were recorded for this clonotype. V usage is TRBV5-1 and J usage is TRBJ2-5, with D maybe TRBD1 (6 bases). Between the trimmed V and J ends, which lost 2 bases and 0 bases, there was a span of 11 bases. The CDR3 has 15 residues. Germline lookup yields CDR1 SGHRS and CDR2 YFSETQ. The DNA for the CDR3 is TGCGCCAGCAGCTTCCCGGACAGCTACCAAGAGACCCAGTACTTC. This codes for CASSFPDSYQETQYF.

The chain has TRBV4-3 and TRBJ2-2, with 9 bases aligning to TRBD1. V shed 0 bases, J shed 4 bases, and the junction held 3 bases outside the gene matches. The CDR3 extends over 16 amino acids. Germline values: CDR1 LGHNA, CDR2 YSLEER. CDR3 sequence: CASSQEQGAATGELFF. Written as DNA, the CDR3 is TGCGCCAGCAGCCAAGAACAGGGGGCTGCCACCGGGGAGCTGTTTTTT.

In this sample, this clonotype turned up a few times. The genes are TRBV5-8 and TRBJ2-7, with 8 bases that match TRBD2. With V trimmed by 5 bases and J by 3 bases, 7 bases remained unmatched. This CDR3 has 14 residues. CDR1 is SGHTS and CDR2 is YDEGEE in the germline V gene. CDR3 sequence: CASRERGSFYEQYV. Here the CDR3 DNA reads TGTGCCAGCAGAGAGCGGGGGAGTTTCTACGAGCAGTACGTC.

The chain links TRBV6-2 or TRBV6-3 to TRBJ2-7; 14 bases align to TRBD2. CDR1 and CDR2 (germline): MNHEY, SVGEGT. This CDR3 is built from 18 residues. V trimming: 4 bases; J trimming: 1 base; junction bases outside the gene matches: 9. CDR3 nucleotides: TGTGCCAGCAGTTCCCTCCCCGGACTAGCGGGGGGTTCCTACGAGCAGTACGTC. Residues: CASSSLPGLAGGSYEQYV.

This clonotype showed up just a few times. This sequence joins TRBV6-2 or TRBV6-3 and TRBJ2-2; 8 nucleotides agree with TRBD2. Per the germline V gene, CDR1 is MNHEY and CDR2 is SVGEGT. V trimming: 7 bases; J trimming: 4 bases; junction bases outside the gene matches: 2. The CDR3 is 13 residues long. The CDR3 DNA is TGTGCCAGCATTGCGGGGGGCACCGGGGAGCTGTTTTTT. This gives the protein CASIAGGTGELFF.

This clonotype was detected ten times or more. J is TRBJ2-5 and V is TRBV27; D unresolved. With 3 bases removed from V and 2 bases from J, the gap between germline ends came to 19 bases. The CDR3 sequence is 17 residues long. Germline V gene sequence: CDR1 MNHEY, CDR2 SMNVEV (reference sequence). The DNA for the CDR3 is TGTGCCAGCAGTTTGTTAACCCCTTGGGTGGCTCAAGAGACCCAGTACTTC. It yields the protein CASSLLTPWVAQETQYF.